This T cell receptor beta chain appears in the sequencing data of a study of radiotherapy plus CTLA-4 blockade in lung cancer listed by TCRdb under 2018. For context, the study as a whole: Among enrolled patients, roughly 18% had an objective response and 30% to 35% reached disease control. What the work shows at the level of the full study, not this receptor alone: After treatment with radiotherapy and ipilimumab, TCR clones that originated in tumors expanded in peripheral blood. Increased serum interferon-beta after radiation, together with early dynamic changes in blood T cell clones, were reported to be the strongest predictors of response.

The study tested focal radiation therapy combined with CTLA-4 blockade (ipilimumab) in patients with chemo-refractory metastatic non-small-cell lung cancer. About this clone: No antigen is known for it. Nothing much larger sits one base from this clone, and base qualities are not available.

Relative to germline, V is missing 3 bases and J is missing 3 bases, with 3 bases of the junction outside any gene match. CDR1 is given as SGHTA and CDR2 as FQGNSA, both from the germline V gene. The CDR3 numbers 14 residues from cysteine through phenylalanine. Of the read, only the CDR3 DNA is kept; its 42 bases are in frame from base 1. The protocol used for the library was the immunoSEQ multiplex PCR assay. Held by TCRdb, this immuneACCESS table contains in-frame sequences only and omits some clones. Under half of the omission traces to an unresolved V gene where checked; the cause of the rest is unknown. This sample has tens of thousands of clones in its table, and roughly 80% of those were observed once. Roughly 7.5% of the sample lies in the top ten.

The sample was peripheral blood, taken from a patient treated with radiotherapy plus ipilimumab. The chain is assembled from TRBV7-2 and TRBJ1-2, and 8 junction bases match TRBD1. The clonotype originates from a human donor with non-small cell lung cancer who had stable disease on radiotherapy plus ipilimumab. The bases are TGTGCCAGCAGCTTCCTGACAGGGGACTATGGCTACACCTTC. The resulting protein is CASSFLTGDYGYTF.